This T cell receptor (beta chain) came from a study of blood T cell repertoires in COVID-19. In the study overall: Collection of acute and convalescent COVID-19 samples took place in the United States, Italy and Spain. T cells, B-cell-depleted T cells, or PBMCs provided the cDNA or gDNA that served as material.

Method: immunoSEQ multiplex PCR; TCRdb's copy keeps in-frame clones and lacks some. The data hold about 220,000 clones, with 82% observed a single time. The CDR3 extends over 15 amino acids. Per germline, CDR1 SGHDN and CDR2 FVKESK. Trimming left V 0 bases short and J 3 bases short, with 11 bases between. Recruitment covered about 25 US areas and drew participants whose ages spanned roughly 18 to 89 years. This clonotype originated in a woman aged 60-70 years who had recovered from COVID-19. V is TRBV14 and J is TRBJ1-1; D uncertain. The sequenced sample consisted of PBMCs or T cells enriched from blood (not recorded which). The CDR3 nucleotides are TGTGCCAGCAGCCAAGATCTGGCGGCACACACTGAAGCTTTCTTT. Amino acid sequence: CASSQDLAAHTEAFF.